Shown below are 9 T cell receptor beta chains from a single sample sequenced in a study of cytomegalovirus exposure and HLA in healthy donors. Generated by immunoSEQ multiplex PCR, the TCRdb table keeps only in-frame clones and is missing some. The sample includes 240,000 or so clones, approximately 83% of them seen just once. The sequencing sample was made of PBMCs. Every receptor here comes from a woman in her 30s in good health and CMV-seropositive.

The rearrangement links TRBV6-1 to TRBJ1-4, with D possibly being TRBD1 (5 bases). The CDR3 has 11 residues. The V end lost 6 bases, the J end lost 7 bases, and 6 bases lay between the germline ends. Germline CDR1 reads MNHNS; CDR2 reads SASEGT. The CDR3: CASRGPEKLFF. In nucleotides, the CDR3 is TGTGCCAGCAGGGGGCCTGAAAAACTGTTTTTT.

CDR3 DNA: TGTGCCAGCAGAGCATCAGGGGACGGTAACTATGGCTACACCTTC. Residues: CASRASGDGNYGYTF. V usage is TRBV6-5 and J usage is TRBJ1-2; D is perhaps TRBD1 (6 bases). From germline, CDR1 is MNHEY and CDR2 SVGAGI. The CDR3 sequence is 15 residues long. Trimming cost V 6 bases and J 1 base, with 15 bases left between them.

The chain links TRBV6-5 to TRBJ2-7, with TRBD2 matching 11 bases. Unmatched junction bases numbered 10, after V lost 10 bases and J lost 5 bases. Germline loops: CDR1 MNHEY, CDR2 SVGAGI. The CDR3 loop spans 14 amino acids. DNA of the CDR3: TGTGCCACCACCCCACTAGCGGGAGTTCACGAGCAGTACTTC. Amino acids: CATTPLAGVHEQYF.

V usage is TRBV14 and J usage is TRBJ2-2, with 15 bases lining up with TRBD2. Germline CDR1 is SGHDN and CDR2 is FVKESK. This CDR3 is 21 amino acids long. Trimming took 4 bases from V and 3 from J; bases not matched to a gene: 15. The DNA of the CDR3 is TGTGCCAGCAGCCTGCTGGCTAGTCCGGGACTAGCGGGAGGCGACACCGGGGAGCTGTTTTTT. As protein: CASSLLASPGLAGGDTGELFF.

The rearrangement uses TRBV29-1 and TRBJ2-7; 7 positions match TRBD2. CDR1 SQVTM and CDR2 ANQGSEA come from the germline V gene. The CDR3 is 13 residues long. Losses at the gene ends were 7 bases for V and 7 bases for J; bases not matched to a gene: 13. The CDR3 coding sequence is TGCAGCGGGGCCGGGACTAACTCCTTTGAGCAGTACTTC. Translation gives CSGAGTNSFEQYF.

This chain links TRBV27 with TRBJ1-2, with 7 bases identical to TRBD1. The CDR3 runs to 14 residues. V lost 6 bases, J lost 4 bases, and 8 bases stayed unmatched. Germline loops: CDR1 MNHEY, CDR2 SMNVEV (reference sequence). The CDR3 nucleotides are TGTGCCAGCAGGCTCACAGGGGAAGGCTATGGCTACACCTTC. Amino acid sequence: CASRLTGEGYGYTF.

V is TRBV7-6 and J is TRBJ2-3, with 9 nucleotides matching TRBD1. The germline V gene encodes CDR1 SGHVS and CDR2 FNYEAQ. This CDR3 is 14 amino acids long. Trimming at V came to 6 bases and at J to 12 bases, leaving 13 bases not matched to a gene. CDR3 residues: CASSMGQGGTHQYF. In nucleotides, the CDR3 is TGTGCCAGCAGTATGGGACAGGGTGGTACTCATCAGTATTTT.

The genes are TRBV4-2 and TRBJ2-2; the match to TRBD2 covers 9 bases. CDR3 length: 18 residues. The germline V gene encodes CDR1 LGHNA and CDR2 YNFKEQ. Trimming took 2 bases from V and 3 from J; bases not matched to a gene: 10. This CDR3 reads CASSQNNGLAPYTGELFF. CDR3 nucleotide sequence: TGTGCCAGCAGCCAAAATAACGGACTAGCGCCATACACCGGGGAGCTGTTTTTT.

The chain joins TRBV5-6 to TRBJ2-7, with 9 bases identical to TRBD2. The germline V gene has CDR1 SGHDT and CDR2 YYEEEE. V lost 4 bases and J lost 1; bases outside the gene matches: 9. The CDR3 spans 16 residues. The CDR3 DNA is TGTGCCAGCAGCCCATCAGGCGGGAGGGGTTCCTACGAGCAGTACTTC. It is translated as CASSPSGGRGSYEQYF.